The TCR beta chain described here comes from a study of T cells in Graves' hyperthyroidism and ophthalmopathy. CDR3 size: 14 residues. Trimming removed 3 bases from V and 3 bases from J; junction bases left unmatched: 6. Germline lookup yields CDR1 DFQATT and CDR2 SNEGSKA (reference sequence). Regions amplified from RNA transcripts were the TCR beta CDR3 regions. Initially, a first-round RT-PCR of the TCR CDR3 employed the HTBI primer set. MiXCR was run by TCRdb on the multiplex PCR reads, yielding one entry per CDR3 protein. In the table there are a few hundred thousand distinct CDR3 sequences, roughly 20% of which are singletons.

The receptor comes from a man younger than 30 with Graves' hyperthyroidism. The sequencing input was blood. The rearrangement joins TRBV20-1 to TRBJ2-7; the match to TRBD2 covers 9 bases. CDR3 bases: TGCAGTGCTAGGACGACTAGCGGACTCTACGAGCAGTACTTC. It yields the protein CSARTTSGLYEQYF.